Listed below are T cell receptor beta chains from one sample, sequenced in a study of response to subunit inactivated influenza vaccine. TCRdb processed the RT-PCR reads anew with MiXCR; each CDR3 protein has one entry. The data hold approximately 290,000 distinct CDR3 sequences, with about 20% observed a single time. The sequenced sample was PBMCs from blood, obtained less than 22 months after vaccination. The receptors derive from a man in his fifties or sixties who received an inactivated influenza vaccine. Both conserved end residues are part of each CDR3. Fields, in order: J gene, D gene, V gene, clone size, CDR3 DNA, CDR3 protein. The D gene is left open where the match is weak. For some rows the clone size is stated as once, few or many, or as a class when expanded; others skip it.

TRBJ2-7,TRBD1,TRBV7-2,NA,TGTGCCAGCAGCCAGAGACAGGGTGGAGCCGAGCAGTACTTC,CASSQRQGGAEQYF
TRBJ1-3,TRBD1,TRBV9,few,TGTGCCAGCAGCGTAGACGGACAGGACTCTGGAAACACCATATATTTT,CASSVDGQDSGNTIYF
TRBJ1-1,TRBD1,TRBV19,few,TGTGCCAGTAGTATGGGGGGGACAGCTGAAGCTTTCTTT,CASSMGGTAEAFF
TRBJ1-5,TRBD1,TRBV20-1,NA,TGCAGTGCTAGAGCTGTCACAACAGGGGTTCTGCATTTT,CSARAVTTGVLHF
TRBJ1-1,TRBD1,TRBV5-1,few,TGCGCCAGCAGCTTGGGGACAGGAATGAACACTGAAGCTTTCTTT,CASSLGTGMNTEAFF
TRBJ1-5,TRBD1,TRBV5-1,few,TGCGCCAGCAGCGTCACAGGGGGGATTGGGCAGCCCCAGCATTTT,CASSVTGGIGQPQHF
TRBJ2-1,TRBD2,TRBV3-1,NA,TGTGCCAGCAGCCACGGACTAGCGAACTACTACAATGAGCAGTTCTTC,CASSHGLANYYNEQFF
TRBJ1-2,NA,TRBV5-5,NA,TGTGCCAGCAGCCCGATTCCCGGAGGGAAAATCTATGGCTACACCTTC,CASSPIPGGKIYGYTF
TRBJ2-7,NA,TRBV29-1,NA,TGCAGCGTCCAGTGGCTAGTTCTCCTCACGCAGCAGTACTTC,CSVQWLVLLTQQYF
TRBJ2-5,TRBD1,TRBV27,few,TGTGCCAGCGCCACAGGGGAAGGCGAGACCCAGTACTTC,CASATGEGETQYF
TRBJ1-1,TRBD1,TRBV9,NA,TGTGCCAGCAGCGCCGGGACAGGCTACAACACTGAAGCTTTCTTT,CASSAGTGYNTEAFF
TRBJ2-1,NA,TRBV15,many,TGTGCCACCAGCCCCGTGGTAGCGGAGAGCTCCTACAATGAGCAGTTCTTC,CATSPVVAESSYNEQFF
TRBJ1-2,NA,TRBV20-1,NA,TGCATCCCTCGGGGGGGCGCTGACTATGGCTACACCTTC,CIPRGGADYGYTF
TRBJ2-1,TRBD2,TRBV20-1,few,TGCAGTGCTAGAGGCGATAGCGGGGTCTATGAGCAGTTCTTC,CSARGDSGVYEQFF
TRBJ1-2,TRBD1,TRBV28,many,TGTGCCAGCAGTTTTAATCGGGACAGGGGGCTCGGCTACACCTTC,CASSFNRDRGLGYTF
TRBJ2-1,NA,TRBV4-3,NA,TGCGCCAGCAGCCCGACCCCCTCGGGCTCCTACAATGAGCAGTTCTTC,CASSPTPSGSYNEQFF
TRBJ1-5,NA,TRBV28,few,TGTGCCAGCAGTTTGAGAGGGGAGGACAACCAGCCCCAGCATTTT,CASSLRGEDNQPQHF
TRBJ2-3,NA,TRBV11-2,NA,TGTGCCAGCAGCTTAGAATACCCAGATACGCAGTATTTT,CASSLEYPDTQYF
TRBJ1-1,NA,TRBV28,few,TGTGCCAGCAGTTCCGGGCCAGGGGCGGGAGAGAACACTGAAGCTTTCTTT,CASSSGPGAGENTEAFF
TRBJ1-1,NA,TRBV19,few,TGTGCCAGTAGTATTCTGGGGGGCGACACTGAAGCTTTCTTT,CASSILGGDTEAFF
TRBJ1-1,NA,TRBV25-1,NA,TGTGCCAGCAGTGAAGGGAGGGAAGCTTTCTTT,CASSEGREAFF
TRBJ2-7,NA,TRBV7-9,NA,TGTGCCAGCAGCTGGGGGACCGCCAGCTCCTACGAGCAGTACTTC,CASSWGTASSYEQYF
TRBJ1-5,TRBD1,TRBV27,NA,TGTGCCAGCAGTAGAGGGACAGGGAACAATCAGCCCCAGCATTTT,CASSRGTGNNQPQHF
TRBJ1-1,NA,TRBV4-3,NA,TGCGCCAGCAGCCCAGGACGGCAGCTCACTGAAGCTTTCTTT,CASSPGRQLTEAFF
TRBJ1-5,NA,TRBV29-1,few,TGCAGCGCCGGGGGTTCGGGTCAGCCCCAGCATTTT,CSAGGSGQPQHF